This T cell receptor beta chain is from a study of beta chain features in type 1 diabetes (dated by TCRdb to the late 2010s). Broadly, across the study: Mean age, gender distribution, total cell number and subset yield were not different between patients and healthy donors. The study compared TCRB repertoires of sorted circulating CD4+ T cell subsets between recently diagnosed type 1 diabetes patients and matched healthy donors. Across all samples, almost 110 million sorted cells were examined, and cell number per subset correlated strongly with RNA yield. Regulatory and stem cell-like memory subsets were isolated from only 8 patients and roughly eight healthy donors, whereas naive and central memory subsets came from all 30 or so donors.

The entire amount of isolated RNA was reverse transcribed using the High Capacity cDNA Reverse Transcription Kit, so the sequenced TCRB transcripts were expressed ones. Deep immunoSEQ sequencing was applied to naive, central memory and regulatory T cell samples, giving an average of roughly 3.6 million total reads per sample. After sorted cells were lysed in RLT buffer, RNA was extracted with DNase-treated RNeasy Micro or Mini kits, with the choice depending on cell number. Each cell subset was processed on its own to prevent cross-contamination, while patient and healthy donor samples were processed together. Using the immunoSEQ multiplex PCR, TCRB sequences were amplified from cDNA into 87-bp fragments spanning the CDR3 region. Sequencing of the amplicons was performed on the Illumina HiSeq platform. As for the original processing: PCR bias was corrected computationally using synthetic template baselines, and reads within Hamming distance 2 were collapsed, with unmergeable singletons discarded. Reads were aligned against IMGT so that V, D and J genes, CDR3 length and insertions or deletions at six rearrangement sites could be assigned. Within each subset, clonotype counts were normalized to sorted cell number, and only after that were true diversity and Gini coefficients computed with the tcR R package. Repertoire sharing was quantified using the overlap coefficient calculated on TCRB nucleotide sequences. As a proxy for the pre-selection repertoire, out-of-frame TCRB sequences from naive cells were analyzed. TCRdb retrieved this table from immuneACCESS and kept in-frame rearrangements only. Not all clones are present; in checked studies, unresolved V genes account for under half, and no reason is known for the remainder. V and J calls and clone size are those listed in that table; D and trimming were worked out from the DNA. The sample has hundreds of thousands of clones on record, roughly 12% of them singletons. Approximately 0.022% of the sample is taken by the ten largest.

The V and J ends are trimmed by 6 bases and 3 bases, leaving 15 bases between them. Its CDR3 holds 14 amino acids, cysteine through phenylalanine. The only DNA kept is the CDR3, 42 bases in frame from the first base. The germline V gene sets CDR1 to SNHLY and CDR2 to FYNNEI. The paper as a whole reports these results and caveats: Shorter templates might have been favored by PCR, but patient and control samples were amplified and corrected together, so both groups would have been affected equally by any skew. In all four CD4+ subsets, TCRB CDR3 length was moderately but significantly shorter in type 1 diabetes patients. HLA sub-analyses involved small numbers of individuals, so any influence of HLA type on TCRB rearrangement remained unresolved. Fewer insertions and more nucleotide deletions at VDJ recombination sites were observed in patients with type 1 diabetes, implying thymic rearrangement abnormalities. The naive, central memory and regulatory TCRB repertoires appeared to resemble one another more closely among patients than among healthy donors. Because cDNA was sequenced instead of genomic DNA, highly expressing activated cells could be over-represented, though the groups showed no difference in activation or CD3 levels.

From each donor, a single peripheral blood sample of 100 to 150 mL on average was drawn into heparinised tubes. Using a panel that included CD45RO, CCR7, CD25, CD127, CD95 and CD27, naive, central memory, regulatory and stem cell-like memory CD4+ T cells were sorted on a BD FACSAria II. Purity was above 98% for every sorted population. PBMCs were separated immediately by Lymphoprep density gradient centrifugation and were stained directly, without being cultured. To minimize batch effects, samples were stained and sorted in pairs, one healthy donor with one patient per experiment. This clone was detected only a few times. The antigen this receptor binds is unknown. The record has no base qualities; no much larger clone is one base away.

The receptor's source is a man younger than 35 with type 1 diabetes. The material sequenced was naive CD4+ T cells from blood. The cell subset or site label on this specimen signifies: true naive CD4+ T cells. The rearrangement joined TRBV2 to TRBJ2-7; TRBD2 might be the D gene, on 5 matching bases. The DNA sequence is given as TGTGCCAGCAGCCCGCCGAGGGAGATCTACGAGCAGTACTTC. It specifies CASSPPREIYEQYF.